These 17 T cell receptor beta chains came from one sample sequenced in a study of technical replicates of blood from a few donors. Profiling relied on immunoSEQ multiplex PCR, and the TCRdb table lists in-frame clones only, not all of them. The sample has 75,000 to 95,000 clones; around 92% are singletons. The source material was T cells isolated from PBMCs. The source of these receptors is a human donor in good health.

The chain couples TRBV2 to TRBJ2-6; D gene uncertain. Trimming took off 1 base at V and 18 bases at J, with 10 bases between the two ends. Germline lookup yields CDR1 SNHLY and CDR2 FYNNEI. CDR3 length equals 11 residues. This CDR3 is CASSEDEFPTF. The CDR3 DNA reads TGTGCCAGCAGTGAAGATGAGTTTCCGACTTTC.

The rearrangement uses TRBV14 and TRBJ1-3; D is uncertain. V gave up 4 bases and J gave up 3 bases, with 4 bases separating them. Germline CDR1 and CDR2: SGHDN and FVKESK. CDR3 size: 12 residues. This chain's CDR3 is CASSLSGNTIYF. CDR3 coding DNA: TGTGCCAGCAGCCTCAGTGGAAACACCATATATTTT.

The gene calls are TRBV30 and TRBJ2-3; 8 bases agree with TRBD2. J lost 5 bases, V lost 6 bases, and 13 bases had no gene match. The CDR3 has 15 residues. Germline CDR1 and CDR2: GTSNPN and SVGIG (reference sequence). The CDR3 bases are TGTGCCTGCCCCCGGGAAGCGGGGGTAGGAGATACGCAGTATTTT. This codes for CACPREAGVGDTQYF.

V gene TRBV18 combines with J gene TRBJ1-2, with 7 bases that match TRBD1. Germline V gene lookup returns CDR1 KGHSH and CDR2 LQKENI. The CDR3 has 16 amino acids. J was trimmed by 4 bases and V by 3 bases; bases with no gene match: 11. The CDR3 loop reads CASSPGFRDSLYGYTF. DNA for the CDR3: TGTGCCAGCTCACCTGGCTTTAGGGACAGCCTCTATGGCTACACCTTC.

The chain has TRBV2 and TRBJ2-7; D uncertain. CDR3 length: 13 amino acids. CDR1 SNHLY and CDR2 FYNNEI come from the germline V gene. Trimming removed 4 bases at V and 7 bases at J, with 14 bases between. Here the CDR3 reads CASSGTKSQEQYF. The CDR3 coding sequence is TGTGCCAGCAGTGGTACTAAGTCCCAGGAGCAGTACTTC. The variable domain in full, completed from reference TRBV2 and TRBJ2-7, reads EPEVTQTPSHQVTQMGQEVILRCVPISNHLYFYWYRQILGQKVEFLVSFYNNEISEKSEIFDDQFSVERPDGSNFTLKIRSTKLEDSAMYFCASSGTKSQEQYFGPGTRLTVT.

This chain joins TRBV4-2 and TRBJ2-7, with TRBD2 identical over 12 bases. V lost 0 bases, J lost 2 bases, and 14 bases stayed unmatched. CDR3 size: 20 residues. Germline CDR1 is LGHNA and CDR2 is YNFKEQ. The chain's CDR3 is CASSQDRGLAGHNHTYEQYF. Here the CDR3 DNA reads TGTGCCAGCAGCCAAGATCGGGGACTAGCGGGCCATAACCACACCTACGAGCAGTACTTC.

The J gene is TRBJ1-2, the V gene TRBV6-1; 12 positions match TRBD1. Germline V gene data show CDR1 as MNHNS and CDR2 as SASEGT. V lost 1 base, J lost 1 base, and 7 bases stayed unmatched. The CDR3 has 18 amino acids. CDR3 sequence reads: CASSEEWGQGALNYGYTF. The CDR3 coding sequence is TGTGCCAGCAGTGAAGAGTGGGGACAGGGGGCGCTTAACTATGGCTACACCTTC.

V usage is TRBV4-2 and J usage is TRBJ1-5; 11 bases map to TRBD1. Germline trimming cut 3 bases from V and 4 bases from J; bases unmatched to any gene: 2. The V gene's germline CDR1 is LGHNA and CDR2 YNFKEQ. The CDR3 length is 15 residues. In DNA, the CDR3 is TGTGCCAGCAGCCAGGGGACAGGGGGAAATCAGCCCCAGCATTTT. It translates to CASSQGTGGNQPQHF.

The rearrangement links TRBV9 to TRBJ2-1, with D perhaps matching TRBD2 (7 bases). Trimming removed 3 bases from V and 8 bases from J, with 21 bases in between. This CDR3 region has 16 residues. Germline-derived CDR1 and CDR2 are SGDLS and YYNGEE. CDR3 sequence: CASSGILGGARDEQFF. CDR3 coding DNA: TGTGCCAGCAGCGGGATTCTGGGGGGGGCTAGGGATGAGCAGTTCTTC.

CDR3 residues: CASSTPFLASGNTIYF. CDR3 coding DNA: TGTGCCAGTAGTACCCCCTTCTTGGCCTCTGGAAACACCATATATTTT. The chain links TRBV19 to TRBJ1-3; D not resolved. The CDR3 contains 16 residues. V was trimmed by 4 bases and J by 0 bases, leaving 13 bases between them. Germline V CDR1 and CDR2: LNHDA, SQIVND (reference sequence).

This chain links TRBV9 with TRBJ2-5; weak D call: TRBD1 (6 bases). The germline V gene encodes CDR1 SGDLS and CDR2 YYNGEE. Trimming took 0 bases from V and 2 from J, leaving 8 bases between them. This CDR3 contains 14 residues. The CDR3 reads CASSVGGLQETQYF. The DNA for the CDR3 is TGTGCCAGCAGCGTAGGGGGGCTACAAGAGACCCAGTACTTC.

The J gene is TRBJ1-5, the V gene TRBV5-1, with 10 nucleotides matching TRBD1. Germline V CDR1 and CDR2: SGHRS, YFSETQ. The V and J ends lost 0 bases and 4 bases, in that order; junction bases with no gene match: 1. This CDR3 contains 15 residues. The CDR3 protein is CASSLGTGGNQPQHF. Written as DNA, the CDR3 is TGCGCCAGCAGCTTGGGGACAGGGGGGAATCAGCCCCAGCATTTT.

This clone was seen only once. V and J are TRBV7-9 and TRBJ2-1, with D perhaps matching TRBD2 (6 bases). CDR1 and CDR2 from the germline V gene are SEHNR and FQNEAQ (reference sequence). Trimming cost V 5 bases and J 8 bases, with 13 bases left between them. The CDR3 has 13 amino acids. CDR3 sequence: CASSPGGPDEQFF. The CDR3 DNA is TGTGCCAGCAGCCCTGGAGGGCCCGATGAGCAGTTCTTC.

The CDR3 DNA reads as TGTGCCAGCACCTTCTGGGAGGGCGACGATACGCAGTATTTT. It is translated as CASTFWEGDDTQYF. V gene TRBV7-9 combines with J gene TRBJ2-3; 7 bases are a match to TRBD2. Germline V lookup: CDR1 SEHNR, CDR2 FQNEAQ (reference sequence). V gave up 7 bases and J gave up 6 bases; unmatched junction bases: 10. The CDR3 consists of 14 residues.

The rearrangement links TRBV4-1 to TRBJ2-5, with 7 bases lining up with TRBD1. The junction had 5 bases not matched to a gene; V was cut back by 4 bases and J by 3 bases. The CDR3 contains 14 residues. The germline V gene has CDR1 MGHRA and CDR2 YSYEKL. DNA for the CDR3: TGCGCCAGCAGCCCCCAAGACAGGGAAGAGACCCAGTACTTC. Translating it yields CASSPQDREETQYF.

The table lists this clone with a count of one. The genes are TRBV9 and TRBJ2-1, with D possibly TRBD2 on 6 matching bases. V was trimmed by 4 bases and J by 6 bases, leaving 20 bases between them. This CDR3 region has 16 residues. Germline CDR1 reads SGDLS; CDR2 reads YYNGEE. CDR3 nucleotides: TGTGCCAGCAGCCCCCAGCCTGGGAGGCCTGCCAATGAGCAGTTCTTC. Protein product: CASSPQPGRPANEQFF.

The chain has TRBV29-1 and TRBJ1-2; 10 bases map to TRBD1. The length of the CDR3 is 18 residues. V trimming: 2 bases; J trimming: 3 bases; junction bases outside the gene matches: 15. Germline loops: CDR1 SQVTM, CDR2 ANQGSEA. The CDR3 bases are TGCAGCGTTGAATGGGTTCGGGGACAGGGGATTATTGACTATGGCTACACCTTC. It yields the protein CSVEWVRGQGIIDYGYTF.